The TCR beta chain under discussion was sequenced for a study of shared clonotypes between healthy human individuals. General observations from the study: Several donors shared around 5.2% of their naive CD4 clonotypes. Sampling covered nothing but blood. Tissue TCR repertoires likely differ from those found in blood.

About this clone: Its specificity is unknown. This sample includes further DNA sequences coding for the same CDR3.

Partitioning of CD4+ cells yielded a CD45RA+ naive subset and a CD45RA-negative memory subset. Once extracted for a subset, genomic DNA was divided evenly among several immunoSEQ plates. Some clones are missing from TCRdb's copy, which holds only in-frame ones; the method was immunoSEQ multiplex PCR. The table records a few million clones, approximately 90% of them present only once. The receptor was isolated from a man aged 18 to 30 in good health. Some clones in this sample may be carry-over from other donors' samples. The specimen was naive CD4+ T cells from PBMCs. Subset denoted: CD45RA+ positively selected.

The CDR3 coding sequence is TGTGCCTGGAGGCCCGGGGGGGCAAGCAATCAGCCCCAGCATTTT. This sequence encodes CAWRPGGASNQPQHF. This chain joins TRBV30 and TRBJ1-5, with a tentative D call TRBD1 (6 bases). V lost 3 bases and J 1 base, leaving 13 bases between the germline ends. The CDR3 consists of 15 residues. CDR1 GTSNPN and CDR2 SVGIG come from the germline V gene (reference sequence).